This T cell receptor (beta chain) was sequenced during a study of T cell responses to AZD1222 COVID-19 vaccine. Study-level information: Pooling covered second doses at about 4 or about 12 weeks. Study-level points and caveats: Baseline antibody screening turned up just a handful of seropositive AZD1222 recipients. Reportedly, nearly half of unique spike TCRs recognized epitopes outside B.1.351/B.1.1.7 mutations. The study found Spike-specific TCR breadth and depth rose after two AZD1222 doses.

Of note for this clone: No antigen is known for it.

Trimming removed 3 bases from V and 5 bases from J, with 4 bases in between. This CDR3 is 11 amino acids long. Germline V gene data show CDR1 as KGHSH and CDR2 as LQKENI. The protocol was immunoSEQ multiplex PCR, while the TCRdb copy is restricted to in-frame clones and leaves out a portion. The sample yields about 120,000 clones, 85% to 90% seen once. The chain has TRBV18 and TRBJ2-5; D uncertain. This TCR was sampled from an adult in good health. Sequences were derived from peripheral blood, sampled on day 0 of AZD1222 vaccination. The CDR3 loop reads CASSPEETQYF. DNA of the CDR3: TGTGCCAGCTCACCTGAGGAGACCCAGTACTTC.